The source of this TCR beta chain is a study of tissue T cells after allogeneic stem cell transplantation. Study background: Tissue samples with histologically apparent lymphocytes on H&E review were prioritized for sequencing.

The CDR3 is 15 amino acids. Germline V gives CDR1 MDHEN, CDR2 SYDVKM. The germline V and J ends were trimmed by 5 bases and 1 base, with 12 bases remaining between them. Some clones are missing from TCRdb's copy, which holds only in-frame ones; the method was immunoSEQ multiplex PCR. The table records over 950 clones, approximately 70% of them present only once. The chain couples TRBV28 to TRBJ1-5; D perhaps matches TRBD1 (6 bases). The material was skin, obtained at autopsy. The clonotype originates from a male patient over 55 with steroid-refractory graft-versus-host disease after an allogeneic stem cell transplant. Some T cells may be the graft donor's. The CDR3 spells CASSPGVLSNQPQHF. CDR3 sequence (DNA): TGTGCCAGCAGTCCAGGGGTATTGAGCAATCAGCCCCAGCATTTT.